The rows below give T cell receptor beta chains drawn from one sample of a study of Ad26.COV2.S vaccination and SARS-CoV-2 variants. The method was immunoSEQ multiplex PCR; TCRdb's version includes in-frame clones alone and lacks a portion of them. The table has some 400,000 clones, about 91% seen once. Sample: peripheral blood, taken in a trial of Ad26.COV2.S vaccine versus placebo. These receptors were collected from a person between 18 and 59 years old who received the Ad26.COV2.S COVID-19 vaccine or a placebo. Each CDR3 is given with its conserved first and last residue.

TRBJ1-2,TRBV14,CASSLRGPYDYGYTF
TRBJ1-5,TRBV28,CASRGAPSNQPQHF
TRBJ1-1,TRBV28,CASSLEGKAFF
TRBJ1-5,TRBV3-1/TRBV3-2,CASSQGGLSNQPQHF
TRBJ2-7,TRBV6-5,CASRDRVSYEQYF
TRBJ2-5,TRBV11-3,CASSSRGLAGVQETQYF
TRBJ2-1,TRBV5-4,CASSLEYRLGNEQFF
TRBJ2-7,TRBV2,CASTPGQRTYEQYF
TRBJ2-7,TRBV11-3,CASTTSGQLTYEQYF
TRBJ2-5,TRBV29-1,CSVHTGATGRWETQYF
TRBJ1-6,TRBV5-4,CASSSGTGDSPLHF
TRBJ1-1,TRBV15,CATSRRGVGSTEAFF
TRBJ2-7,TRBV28,CASISTSGRALYEQYF
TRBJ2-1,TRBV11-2,CASSPRTSGRTSQQFF
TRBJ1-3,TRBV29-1,CRRLPGQGPFPSGNTIYF
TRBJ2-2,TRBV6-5,CASSVSGSSGELFF
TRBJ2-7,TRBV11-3,CASSSRGATSGRPAYEQYF